This entry lists 25 T cell receptor beta chains sequenced from one sample in a study of blood T cells in healthy people across ages. The use of a sample-barcoded 5' primer and a J-beta primer mix characterized a second PCR of roughly 7 to 12 cycles. TCRdb re-called the 5' RACE reads through MiXCR, storing one row per CDR3 protein. The sample comprises hundreds of thousands of distinct CDR3 sequences, around two thirds of which are singletons, and roughly a quarter rests with the top ten. Sequencing used blood. The receptor source for this set is a young man in good health.

Turning to this clonotype: The germline gene is not matched at one end of the junction; a read error may be the cause. The chain joins TRBV20-1 to TRBJ2-3; TRBD1 agrees at 7 bases. This CDR3 contains 14 residues. Germline CDR1 reads DFQATT; CDR2 reads SNEGSKA (reference sequence). CDR3 region: CSARQGVNTDTRYF. The CDR3 nucleotides read TGCAGTGCTAGACAGGGGGTCAACACAGATACGCGGTATTTT.

This chain uses TRBV20-1 with TRBJ1-4, with 7 bases fitting TRBD1. Per the germline V gene, CDR1 is DFQATT and CDR2 is SNEGSKA (reference sequence). The CDR3 extends over 15 amino acids. The CDR3 bases are TGCAGCGCAGGGGGGTACAGGGCGACTAATGAAAAACTGTTTTTT. Amino acids: CSAGGYRATNEKLFF.

In the case of this clonotype: One junction end does not reproduce the germline sequence, and a read error may be involved. The rearrangement joins TRBV6-1 to TRBJ1-1; D gene ambiguous. Germline V gene data show CDR1 as MNHNS and CDR2 as SASEGT. The CDR3 is 8 residues long. CDR3 sequence: CASNEAFF. The CDR3 nucleotides are TGTGCCAGCAATGAAGCTTTCTTT.

This clonotype came up a few times. The V call is TRBV7-2, the J call TRBJ1-2; TRBD1 might be the D (5 bases). This CDR3 contains 15 residues. Germline-derived CDR1 and CDR2 are SGHTA and FQGNSA. Trimming stripped 1 base from V and 6 bases from J, with 15 bases between. Here the CDR3 reads CASSLGRQGGDGYTF. The CDR3 DNA reads as TGTGCCAGCAGCTTAGGGCGGCAGGGAGGGGATGGCTACACCTTC.

The rearrangement links TRBV9 to TRBJ2-7; TRBD2 might be the D (6 bases). The CDR3 is 15 residues long. The V end lost 0 bases, the J end lost 2 bases, and 12 bases lay between the germline ends. Germline V gene sequence: CDR1 SGDLS, CDR2 YYNGEE. In DNA, the CDR3 is TGTGCCAGCAGCGTAGACCCTAGCGTTACCTACGAGCAGTACTTC. Protein sequence: CASSVDPSVTYEQYF.

The chain couples TRBV27 to TRBJ2-7; 8 bases agree with TRBD1. The CDR3 contains 14 residues. In germline, CDR1 is MNHEY, CDR2 SMNVEV (reference sequence). V lost 1 base to trimming and J lost 3 bases; unmatched junction nucleotides: 2. CDR3 DNA sequence: TGTGCCAGCAGTTTATTTACAGGGGGCTACGAGCAGTACTTC. It encodes CASSLFTGGYEQYF.

The chain has TRBV5-6 and TRBJ2-5, with a tentative D call TRBD2 (6 bases). V lost 1 base and J lost 11, with 12 bases in between. CDR3 length: 12 amino acids. CDR1 is SGHDT and CDR2 is YYEEEE in the germline V gene. In nucleotides, the CDR3 is TGTGCCAGCAGCTTGTATAGGGAGGAGCAGTACTTC. Its protein product is CASSLYREEQYF.

The rearrangement uses TRBV20-1 and TRBJ1-2; 8 bases agree with TRBD1. With 0 bases clipped from V and 8 bases from J, the junction kept 5 bases outside the gene matches. The V gene's germline CDR1 is DFQATT and CDR2 SNEGSKA (reference sequence). There are 13 residues in the CDR3. This chain's CDR3 is CSAREGTGAGYTF. As DNA, the CDR3 is TGCAGTGCTAGAGAGGGGACAGGTGCCGGCTACACCTTC.

This clonotype has at least ten counts. The chain couples TRBV10-3 to TRBJ1-6; D is ambiguous. This CDR3 has 15 amino acids. The germline V gene has CDR1 ENHRY and CDR2 SYGVKD. Deletions cut 6 bases from V and 5 bases from J, with 14 bases between. Here the CDR3 DNA reads TGTGCCATCAGGTCGGCACAGCAGAATAATTCACCCCTCCACTTT. Amino acids: CAIRSAQQNNSPLHF.

This clonotype showed up just a few times. The CDR3 loop reads CASTATGAGPSETQYF. Written as DNA, the CDR3 is TGTGCCAGCACCGCTACAGGAGCGGGGCCGTCGGAGACCCAGTACTTC. The chain recombines TRBV6-2 or TRBV6-3 with TRBJ2-5, with 7 bases matching TRBD2. The CDR3 runs to 16 residues. V gave up 7 bases and J gave up 5 bases; unmatched junction bases: 16. Germline CDR1 is MNHEY and CDR2 is SVGEGT.

The J gene is TRBJ2-5, the V gene TRBV5-1, with D tentatively TRBD2 (6 bases). The CDR3 sequence is 15 residues long. V was pared by 4 bases and J by 5 bases, with 18 bases between. CDR1 is SGHRS, CDR2 YFSETQ, per germline. This CDR3 is CASSPVGREEETQYF. CDR3 nucleotides: TGCGCCAGCAGCCCGGTGGGCAGGGAGGAGGAGACCCAGTACTTC.

This clonotype was detected a few times. This chain links TRBV9 with TRBJ2-5; 7 bases are a match to TRBD2. With 3 bases clipped from V and 1 base from J, the junction kept 12 bases outside the gene matches. Germline loops: CDR1 SGDLS, CDR2 YYNGEE. The CDR3 has 17 amino acids. The chain's CDR3 is CASSAGRGHYLQETQYF. In nucleotides, the CDR3 is TGTGCCAGCAGCGCAGGGAGGGGTCACTACCTCCAAGAGACCCAGTACTTC.

The chain has TRBV7-2 and TRBJ2-7; tentatively, D is TRBD1 (6 bases). The CDR3 length is 19 residues. V was shortened by 5 bases and J by 0 bases, with 26 bases between the two germline ends. Germline CDR1 is SGHTA and CDR2 is FQGNSA. CDR3 residues: CASSPTGWGGQRNSYEQYF. The CDR3 DNA sequence: TGTGCCAGCAGCCCTACCGGGTGGGGCGGACAGCGGAACTCCTACGAGCAGTACTTC.

This clonotype was recorded a few times. V usage is TRBV20-1 and J usage is TRBJ2-7, with 8 bases that match TRBD1. With 3 bases clipped from V and 4 bases from J, the junction kept 11 bases outside the gene matches. Germline CDR1 and CDR2: DFQATT and SNEGSKA (reference sequence). This CDR3 is 15 amino acids long. The CDR3 spells CSASSPGQARYEQYF. The CDR3 region has the DNA TGCAGTGCTAGTAGTCCGGGACAGGCCCGATACGAGCAGTACTTC.

V is TRBV20-1 and J is TRBJ1-1, with 8 bases matching TRBD1. The trim removed 6 bases at V and 1 base at J, leaving 4 bases unmatched. Per germline, CDR1 DFQATT and CDR2 SNEGSKA (reference sequence). This CDR3 region has 13 residues. CDR3 coding DNA: TGCAGTGCAGGCCAGGGGGCGAACACTGAAGCTTTCTTT. Translating it yields CSAGQGANTEAFF.

About this clonotype itself: One junction end disagrees with the germline gene, perhaps due to a read error. The chain couples TRBV7-2 to TRBJ2-7; a possible D gene is TRBD1 (6 bases). The length of the CDR3 is 14 residues. Germline V lookup: CDR1 SGHTA, CDR2 FQGNSA. CDR3 amino acids: CASSLVWTDYEQYF. CDR3 DNA: TGTGCAAGCAGCTTAGTGTGGACAGACTACGAGCAGTACTTC. Full variable domain (rest looked up from reference TRBV7-2 and TRBJ2-7): GAGVSQSPSNKVTEKGKDVELRCDPISGHTALYWYRQSLGQGLEFLIYFQGNSAPDKSGLPSDRFSAERTGGSVSTLTIQRTQQEDSAVYLCASSLVWTDYEQYFGPGTRLTVT.

The V and J genes are TRBV10-2 and TRBJ2-4; D not resolved. Matching the DNA end better, TRBJ2-7 makes the J call doubtful. The V gene's germline CDR1 is WSHSY and CDR2 SAAADI. This CDR3 contains 13 residues. The CDR3: CASSESTEYEQYF. In DNA form, the CDR3 reads TGCGCCAGCAGTGAGTCGACGGAATACGAGCAGTACTTC.

The V gene is TRBV12-3 or TRBV12-4, the J gene TRBJ1-1; perhaps TRBD1 as D (5 bases). Trimming removed 1 base from V and 4 bases from J, with 13 bases in between. CDR3 size: 15 residues. DNA of the CDR3: TGTGCCAGCAGTTTAGGGGGGTCCCGGGCCACTGAAGCTTTCTTT. Encoded protein: CASSLGGSRATEAFF.

The V and J genes are TRBV7-2 and TRBJ2-3, with 16 nucleotides matching TRBD2. The V gene's germline CDR1 is SGHTA and CDR2 FQGNSA. The CDR3 runs to 17 residues. CDR3 DNA sequence: TGTGCAGGGTCGTTTGGGACTAGCGGGGGGGCCACAGATACGCAGTATTTT. It codes for CAGSFGTSGGATDTQYF. Combining the CDR3 with reference TRBV7-2 and TRBJ2-3 gives the whole variable domain GAGVSQSPSNKVTEKGKDVELRCDPISGHTALYWYRQSLGQGLEFLIYFQGNSAPDKSGLPSDRFSAERTGGSVSTLTIQRTQQEDSAVYLCAGSFGTSGGATDTQYFGPGTRLTVL.

The chain joins TRBV12-3 or TRBV12-4 to TRBJ2-5; D perhaps matches TRBD1 (5 bases). The CDR3 runs to 16 residues. The V and J ends lost 3 bases and 1 base respectively, with 15 bases between them. CDR3 in amino acids: CASSFSMGQTQETQYF. CDR3 nucleotide sequence: TGTGCCAGCAGTTTTTCCATGGGGCAGACCCAAGAGACCCAGTACTTC.

The chain employs TRBV20-1 and TRBJ1-2; TRBD1 matches 7 bases. Losses at the gene ends were 3 bases for V and 1 base for J; bases not matched to a gene: 14. Germline V gene lookup returns CDR1 DFQATT and CDR2 SNEGSKA (reference sequence). The CDR3 is made up of 17 amino acids. This chain's CDR3 is CSARGPSAGGYNYGYTF. As DNA, the CDR3 is TGCAGTGCTAGGGGACCCAGCGCAGGGGGATATAACTATGGCTACACCTTC.

This clonotype was seen only a few times. Here the CDR3 DNA reads TGCAGTGCTAGAGATGCAGGTGATGAAAAACTGTTTTTT. Its translation is CSARDAGDEKLFF. The chain links TRBV20-1 to TRBJ1-4; D call uncertain. The CDR3 totals 13 residues. Germline CDR1 DFQATT, CDR2 SNEGSKA (reference sequence). Trimming pared 0 bases from V and 6 bases from J, leaving 8 bases between.

This clonotype was seen more than once but under ten times. V usage is TRBV29-1 and J usage is TRBJ1-5; 8 nucleotides match TRBD1. Germline CDR1 and CDR2: SQVTM and ANQGSEA. This CDR3 spans 14 amino acids. Trimming at V came to 6 bases and at J to 4 bases, leaving 8 bases not matched to a gene. CDR3 region: CSVGGQGGNQPQHF. The CDR3, as DNA: TGCAGCGTCGGAGGACAGGGTGGGAATCAGCCCCAGCATTTT.

The V gene is TRBV7-2, the J gene TRBJ2-1; D may be TRBD2 (6 bases). Germline values: CDR1 SGHTA, CDR2 FQGNSA. This CDR3 has 13 amino acids. V lost 9 bases to trimming and J lost 5 bases, with 14 bases between them. This CDR3 is CARSLGLNNEQFF. In nucleotides, the CDR3 is TGTGCCAGAAGCCTGGGACTTAACAATGAGCAGTTCTTC. The full variable domain, completed using reference TRBV7-2 and TRBJ2-1, is GAGVSQSPSNKVTEKGKDVELRCDPISGHTALYWYRQSLGQGLEFLIYFQGNSAPDKSGLPSDRFSAERTGGSVSTLTIQRTQQEDSAVYLCARSLGLNNEQFFGPGTRLTVL.

The DNA of the CDR3 is TGTGCCAGCAGCCTAAGCGGGGGGGCGTTCAACAAGCAGTACTTC. This gives the protein CASSLSGGAFNKQYF. This chain links TRBV3-1 with TRBJ2-5; TRBD2 matches 10 bases. Germline values: CDR1 LGHDT, CDR2 YNNKEL (reference sequence). J lost 11 bases, V lost 4 bases, and 13 bases had no gene match. The CDR3 runs 15 residues.